This passage covers 15 T cell receptor beta chains from one sample sequenced in a study of identical twins. TCRdb re-called the 5' RACE reads with MiXCR, one entry per CDR3 protein. The sample contains 1.5 million to 2 million distinct CDR3 sequences, under 35% of which appear only once. The specimen was cord blood. The receptor source for this set is a newborn girl in good health.

The chain combines TRBV7-6 with TRBJ2-5, with 9 bases that match TRBD2. V dropped 1 base and J dropped 11; count of bases not matched to a gene: 17. The CDR3 runs to 17 residues. From germline, CDR1 is SGHVS and CDR2 FNYEAQ. CDR3 region: CASSLVPKREVYNEQYF. The CDR3 DNA reads as TGTGCCAGCAGCTTAGTTCCGAAGCGGGAGGTCTACAATGAGCAGTACTTC.

The sample holds a few counts of this clonotype. The V call is TRBV2, the J call TRBJ1-6, with a tentative D call TRBD1 (5 bases). Deletions cut 11 bases from V and 1 base from J, with 12 bases between. Per germline, CDR1 SNHLY and CDR2 FYNNEI. The CDR3 is made up of 14 amino acids. CDR3 amino acids: CAEASGSYNSPLHF. The DNA for the CDR3 is TGTGCCGAAGCGTCAGGGTCCTATAATTCACCCCTCCACTTT.

DNA for the CDR3: TGTGCCAGTAGGATATGGACAGGGGGGCGGAACACTGAAGCTTTCTTT. Protein: CASRIWTGGRNTEAFF. This chain connects TRBV19 to TRBJ1-1; 10 bases match TRBD1. Germline CDR1 reads LNHDA; CDR2 reads SQIVND (reference sequence). V was pared by 6 bases and J by 1 base, with 8 bases of the junction left unmatched. The CDR3 runs 16 residues. Supplemented by reference TRBV19 and TRBJ1-1, the full variable domain reads DGGITQSPKYLFRKEGQNVTLSCEQNLNHDAMYWYRQDPGQGLRLIYYSQIVNDFQKGDIAEGYSVSREKKESFPLTVTSAQKNPTAFYLCASRIWTGGRNTEAFFGQGTRLTVV.

This clonotype occurred a few times. The chain combines TRBV25-1 with TRBJ2-3; TRBD2 matches at 10 bases. Trimming cost V 2 bases and J 5 bases; bases outside gene matches: 7. The germline V gene encodes CDR1 MGHDK and CDR2 SYGVNS. CDR3 length: 16 residues. The CDR3 region is CASSELKRGGRDTQYF. CDR3 DNA: TGTGCCAGCAGTGAACTTAAGCGGGGGGGCAGAGATACGCAGTATTTT. Looking up the rest from reference TRBV25-1 and TRBJ2-3 gives the full variable domain: EADIYQTPRYLVIGTGKKITLECSQTMGHDKMYWYQQDPGMELHLIHYSYGVNSTEKGDLSSESTVSRIRTEHFPLTLESARPSHTSQYLCASSELKRGGRDTQYFGPGTRLTVL.

This clonotype was recorded only once. This sequence joins TRBV12-3 or TRBV12-4 and TRBJ2-3; perhaps D is TRBD1 or TRBD2 (6 bases each). The CDR3 runs to 15 residues. The V and J ends lost 3 bases and 2 bases respectively, with 12 bases between them. In DNA form, the CDR3 reads TGTGCCAGCAGTTTCCCGGGGGCCACCACAGATACGCAGTATTTT. It codes for CASSFPGATTDTQYF.

The chain couples TRBV4-2 to TRBJ2-4; 10 bases line up with TRBD2. The J segment lost 13 bases and the V segment lost 4 bases, leaving 19 bases of the junction unmatched. Looked up from germline, CDR1 is LGHNA and CDR2 is YNFKEQ. The CDR3 consists of 17 residues. The DNA for the CDR3 is TGTGCCAGCAGCCCAATAGCGGGGGGTTTTCTCTACAATGAGCAGTACTTC. Translated: CASSPIAGGFLYNEQYF.

The chain employs TRBV6-1 and TRBJ2-5; D is unresolved. The CDR3 is 13 residues long. Per germline, CDR1 MNHNS and CDR2 SASEGT. V was pared by 6 bases and J by 1 base, with 9 bases between. CDR3 amino acids: CASSEIVQETQYF. CDR3 bases: TGTGCCAGCAGCGAGATTGTCCAAGAGACCCAGTACTTC.

The chain combines TRBV5-1 with TRBJ1-1; 7 bases agree with TRBD1. CDR1 is SGHRS and CDR2 is YFSETQ in the germline V gene. The CDR3 has 13 residues. The junction had 11 bases not matched to a gene; V was cut back by 4 bases and J by 11 bases. This chain's CDR3 is CASSSRGEIGAFF. The DNA for the CDR3 is TGCGCCAGCAGCAGCAGGGGGGAAATTGGGGCTTTCTTT.

The V call is TRBV4-1, the J call TRBJ1-4, with 9 positions matching TRBD1. The CDR3 has 19 amino acids. Germline V gene sequence: CDR1 MGHRA, CDR2 YSYEKL. The junction had 12 bases not matched to a gene; V was cut back by 4 bases and J by 0 bases. DNA of the CDR3: TGCGCCAGCAGCCGAGGGACAGGGCCTTCTATTGCAACTAATGAAAAACTGTTTTTT. This encodes CASSRGTGPSIATNEKLFF.

The J gene is TRBJ2-7, the V gene TRBV14; D unresolved. The CDR3 sequence is 13 residues long. Trimming took 1 base from V and 6 from J, leaving 10 bases between them. Per the germline V gene, CDR1 is SGHDN and CDR2 is FVKESK. CDR3 in amino acids: CASSQVQRGEQYF. The CDR3 coding sequence is TGTGCCAGCAGCCAAGTACAGCGAGGCGAGCAGTACTTC.

Turning to this clonotype: The junction does not match germline at one end; this may be a read error. As DNA, the CDR3 is TGTACCAGCAAGACTAGCGGGCCCACAGATACGCAGTATTTT. As protein: CTSKTSGPTDTQYF. The chain employs TRBV6-5 and TRBJ2-3, with 10 bases aligning to TRBD2. The CDR3 sequence is 14 residues long. Looked up from germline, CDR1 is MNHEY and CDR2 is SVGAGI.

With respect to this clonotype: Just one base apart from a much larger clone, this may be a read error. This chain uses TRBV3-1 with TRBJ2-1; 13 nucleotides line up with TRBD2. The junction had 6 bases not matched to a gene; V was cut back by 6 bases and J by 7 bases. The germline V gene has CDR1 LGHDT and CDR2 YNNKEL (reference sequence). The CDR3 has 15 residues. The CDR3 DNA reads as TGTGCCAGCAGTTTCGGGACTAGCGGGAAAAATGAGCAGTTCTTC. Amino acids: CASSFGTSGKNEQFF.

This clonotype came up a few times. The rearrangement uses TRBV6-1 and TRBJ2-4, with 8 bases matching TRBD2. CDR1 MNHNS and CDR2 SASEGT come from the germline V gene. The CDR3 loop spans 17 amino acids. The J segment lost 13 bases and the V segment lost 2 bases, leaving 19 bases of the junction unmatched. The CDR3: CASSELPGLGSYNEQYF. The CDR3 nucleotides are TGTGCCAGCAGTGAATTACCGGGACTAGGGTCCTACAATGAGCAGTACTTC.

The chain is built from TRBV12-3 or TRBV12-4 and TRBJ1-2, with 9 bases aligning to TRBD1. The V gene end was trimmed by 5 bases and the J gene end by 4 bases; junction bases not matched to a gene: 11. The CDR3 length is 16 residues. This CDR3 reads CASSLLRQGGLYGYTF. The CDR3 coding sequence is TGTGCCAGCAGTCTATTACGACAGGGGGGCCTCTATGGCTACACCTTC.

The rearrangement joins TRBV10-3 to TRBJ2-5; a weak D match, TRBD1 (6 bases). V was shortened by 5 bases and J by 2 bases, with 12 bases between the two germline ends. Per germline, CDR1 ENHRY and CDR2 SYGVKD. The CDR3 loop spans 14 amino acids. The chain's CDR3 is CAISLSGTQETQYF. The CDR3 DNA follows: TGTGCCATCAGTTTATCCGGGACACAAGAGACCCAGTACTTC.